This TCR beta chain was documented in a study of blood T cell repertoires in COVID-19. The authors' processing: Amplification with reference gene primers provided the estimates of nucleated cell counts. Some clones are missing from TCRdb's copy, which holds only in-frame ones; the method was immunoSEQ multiplex PCR. The V and J calls and the clone size are those of that table, but D and trimming were determined from the DNA. This table holds a few hundred thousand clones, around 88% found once. V was pared by 3 bases and J by 6 bases, with 9 bases between. The CDR3 has 13 amino acids. Per germline, CDR1 SGHTA and CDR2 FQGNSA.

The sequence was obtained from a man between 25 and 39 years old with active or convalescent COVID-19. What was sequenced was peripheral blood. The chain combines TRBV7-2 with TRBJ1-5; possible D gene TRBD1, 6 bases. The CDR3 region is CASSFSGAQPQHF. The CDR3 DNA sequence: TGTGCCAGCAGCTTCTCAGGGGCTCAGCCCCAGCATTTT.